A selection of T cell receptor beta chains follows, all from one sample in a study of blood T cell repertoires in COVID-19. Method: immunoSEQ multiplex PCR; TCRdb's copy keeps in-frame clones and lacks some. The sample gives around 250,000 clones, approximately 90% of which show up once; 2.5% to 3% is in the top ten. The source material was PBMCs or T cells enriched from blood (not recorded which). Source of these receptors: a man aged 40-49 years who had been exposed to COVID-19. Each CDR3 is given with its conserved first and last residue. A D gene is named only where the DNA matches it firmly. Only some rows state a clone size, as once, few, many or a class for expanded clones.

d_gene,j_gene,abundance,v_gene,len,CDR3aa,CDR3nt
NA,TRBJ1-2,NA,TRBV5-1,13,CASSLAEAYGYTF,TGCGCCAGCAGCTTGGCCGAAGCGTATGGCTACACCTTC
NA,TRBJ2-7,NA,TRBV7-2,14,CASSLAAGAYEQYF,TGTGCCAGCAGCTTAGCGGCAGGGGCCTACGAGCAGTACTTC
NA,TRBJ2-3,few,TRBV6-2/TRBV6-3,14,CASSYVGRADTQYF,TGTGCCAGCAGTTACGTAGGGAGAGCAGATACGCAGTATTTT
NA,TRBJ1-1,NA,TRBV5-1,14,CASSLQGQNTEAFF,TGCGCCAGCAGCTTGCAGGGCCAGAACACTGAAGCTTTCTTT
NA,TRBJ1-1,NA,TRBV5-1,16,CASSSGLRMLNTEAFF,TGCGCCAGCAGCTCGGGACTTAGAATGTTGAACACTGAAGCTTTCTTT
NA,TRBJ1-1,NA,TRBV7-3,13,CASSSQGNTEAFF,TGTGCCAGCAGCTCCCAGGGGAACACTGAAGCTTTCTTT
TRBD2,TRBJ2-3,once,TRBV6-1,18,CASSELVSRTSAPDTQYF,TGTGCCAGCAGTGAACTTGTATCGCGTACTAGCGCCCCAGATACGCAGTATTTT
NA,TRBJ1-1,NA,TRBV9,14,CASSVVTGDTEAFF,TGTGCCAGCAGCGTAGTTACCGGGGACACTGAAGCTTTCTTT
NA,TRBJ2-1,NA,TRBV28,13,CASSLYRANEQFF,TGTGCCAGCAGTTTATACAGGGCAAATGAGCAGTTCTTC
TRBD1,TRBJ1-1,NA,TRBV3-1/TRBV3-2,14,CASTRQGVDTEAFF,TGTGCCAGCACCCGACAGGGGGTTGACACTGAAGCTTTCTTT
NA,TRBJ1-2,NA,TRBV6-5,15,CASSYSNSGVYGYTF,TGTGCCAGCAGTTACTCGAATTCAGGGGTCTATGGCTACACCTTC
TRBD1,TRBJ2-5,NA,TRBV28,14,CASSLSGQGETQYF,TGTGCCAGCAGTTTATCCGGACAGGGGGAGACCCAGTACTTC
NA,TRBJ1-5,NA,TRBV12-5,14,CASGPGQTNQPQHF,TGTGCTAGTGGCCCCGGACAAACTAATCAGCCCCAGCATTTT
TRBD1,TRBJ2-7,NA,TRBV5-6,15,CASIPPAGQGNEQYF,TGTGCCAGCATCCCCCCCGCGGGACAGGGGAACGAGCAGTACTTC
TRBD1,TRBJ1-2,NA,TRBV3-1/TRBV3-2,14,CASSLPGQNYGYTF,TGTGCCAGCAGCTTACCGGGACAGAATTATGGCTACACCTTC
TRBD1,TRBJ1-5,NA,TRBV3-1/TRBV3-2,17,CASSQEVTGGPNQPQHF,TGTGCCAGCAGCCAGGAAGTAACAGGGGGCCCTAATCAGCCCCAGCATTTT
TRBD1,TRBJ2-7,few,TRBV5-1,14,CASSLGQGSYEQYF,TGCGCCAGCAGTTTAGGACAGGGAAGCTACGAGCAGTACTTC
NA,TRBJ1-3,NA,TRBV4-3,16,CASSPTPPGDRNTIYF,TGCGCCAGCAGCCCTACCCCTCCCGGGGATCGAAACACCATATATTTT